This T cell receptor beta chain was found in a study of shared clonotypes between healthy human individuals. General study findings and limits: The sampled material consisted only of blood, and tissue repertoires are likely to differ.

The donor population consisted of healthy HIV-negative adults with no recent acute infections or vaccinations. This clone was recorded only once. Its antigen remains unknown. Data came from immunoSEQ multiplex PCR; TCRdb stores just in-frame clones and leaves some out. The sample includes 600,000 to 750,000 clones, approximately 77% of them seen just once. The TCR sequence derives from a woman between 25 and 40 years old in good health. The specimen sequenced was memory CD4+ T cells sorted from blood. Indicated subset: CD45RA-negative fraction.

CDR3 sequence: CASSQGVGSPLHF. The CDR3 DNA reads as TGCGCCAGCAGCCAAGGGGTAGGATCACCCCTCCACTTT. This sequence joins TRBV4-1 and TRBJ1-6; no reliable D call. Germline V lookup: CDR1 MGHRA, CDR2 YSYEKL. The CDR3 extends over 13 amino acids. V lost 1 base, J lost 10 bases, and 8 bases lay in between.